The 23 T cell receptor beta chains below come from one sample, sequenced in a study of identical twins. TCRdb used MiXCR to reprocess the 5' RACE reads, holding one entry per CDR3 protein. The sample shows about 700,000 distinct CDR3 sequences, 5.5% to 6.5% of them seen only once. Material for sequencing was naive T cells sorted from blood. The receptors originated from a man between 18 and 35 years old in good health.

This clonotype showed up many times. The chain couples TRBV5-1 to TRBJ2-7; no definite D call. V lost 0 bases, J lost 4 bases, and 11 bases lay in between. The CDR3 extends over 14 amino acids. The germline V gene has CDR1 SGHRS and CDR2 YFSETQ. CDR3 sequence (DNA): TGCGCCAGCAGCTTGGATAAACCGTCGTACGAGCAGTACTTC. Protein: CASSLDKPSYEQYF.

This clonotype was detected many times. V is TRBV12-3 or TRBV12-4 and J is TRBJ2-3, with 14 bases fitting TRBD2. The CDR3 has 16 residues. Trimming removed 5 bases from V and 4 bases from J; junction bases left unmatched: 5. The CDR3 sequence: CASSQGLAGESDTQYF. The CDR3 DNA reads TGTGCCAGCAGTCAGGGACTAGCGGGAGAGTCAGATACGCAGTATTTT.

At least ten counts were recorded for this clonotype. The genes are TRBV27 and TRBJ2-1; TRBD1 agrees at 9 bases. This CDR3 has 15 amino acids. J was trimmed by 1 base and V by 6 bases; bases with no gene match: 4. Germline values: CDR1 MNHEY, CDR2 SMNVEV (reference sequence). CDR3 DNA: TGTGCCAGCAGACCCGGGACAGGGTCCTACAATGAGCAGTTCTTC. Its protein product is CASRPGTGSYNEQFF.

The chain recombines TRBV6-1 with TRBJ2-7, with 10 bases identical to TRBD1. Germline CDR1 reads MNHNS; CDR2 reads SASEGT. Unmatched junction bases numbered 9, after V lost 4 bases and J lost 0 bases. This CDR3 is 17 amino acids long. CDR3: CASSAGTGVESSYEQYF. DNA of the CDR3: TGTGCCAGCAGTGCGGGGACAGGGGTCGAAAGCTCCTACGAGCAGTACTTC.

This chain joins TRBV23-1 and TRBJ2-1; D tentatively fits TRBD1 or TRBD2 (7 bases each). TRBV23-1 is an open reading frame, and its role is uncertain. The CDR3 has 16 residues. V shed 2 bases and J shed 8 bases, with 19 bases lying between them. CDR3 in amino acids: CASSQRTGLGLYEQFF. The CDR3 coding sequence is TGCGCCAGCAGTCAAAGGACAGGACTAGGGTTGTATGAGCAGTTCTTC.

This clonotype occurred many times. The chain recombines TRBV20-1 with TRBJ2-1; TRBD2 agrees at 14 bases. Germline CDR1 is DFQATT and CDR2 is SNEGSKA (reference sequence). V lost 1 base to trimming and J lost 10 bases; unmatched junction nucleotides: 6. The CDR3 consists of 15 residues. The CDR3 sequence is CSARAMGLAGVEQFF. For the CDR3, the DNA is TGCAGTGCTAGAGCTATGGGACTAGCGGGAGTAGAGCAGTTCTTC.

This clonotype was found many times. This chain connects TRBV20-1 to TRBJ1-6; the D gene is possibly TRBD1 (5 bases). The CDR3 contains 16 residues. V was shortened by 4 bases and J by 5 bases, with 18 bases between the two germline ends. From germline, CDR1 is DFQATT and CDR2 SNEGSKA (reference sequence). As DNA, the CDR3 is TGCAGTGCTAATCTCGCCATGGGGGATCATAATTCACCCCTCCACTTT. Its translation: CSANLAMGDHNSPLHF.

This clonotype was recorded many times. The chain employs TRBV11-1 and TRBJ2-1; 7 nucleotides align to TRBD2. This CDR3 is built from 17 residues. V dropped 3 bases and J dropped 5; count of bases not matched to a gene: 13. Looked up from germline, CDR1 is SGHAT and CDR2 is FQDESV (reference sequence). The chain's CDR3 is CASSFPGGDHPDNEQFF. The DNA for the CDR3 is TGTGCCAGCAGCTTCCCGGGGGGAGATCACCCGGACAATGAGCAGTTCTTC.

This clonotype was detected many times. This rearrangement joins TRBV20-1 to TRBJ2-3; 9 bases line up with TRBD2. The CDR3 is made up of 15 amino acids. Trimming removed 7 bases from V and 5 bases from J; junction bases left unmatched: 13. CDR1 is DFQATT and CDR2 is SNEGSKA in the germline V gene (reference sequence). This CDR3 is CSVSRGPSGKDTQYF. The CDR3 DNA is TGCAGTGTTTCAAGAGGCCCTAGCGGGAAAGATACGCAGTATTTT.

This clonotype was seen a few times. CDR3: CASSQSRGGSTEAFF. The CDR3 nucleotides are TGCGCCAGCAGCCAAAGCAGGGGAGGTAGCACTGAAGCTTTCTTT. This chain joins TRBV4-3 and TRBJ1-1; tentative D call: TRBD1 (6 bases). V was pared by 2 bases and J by 4 bases, with 14 bases between. This CDR3 has 15 residues. Germline V gene sequence: CDR1 LGHNA, CDR2 YSLEER.

This clonotype has ten or more counts. The chain has TRBV15 and TRBJ1-4, with 11 positions matching TRBD1. Germline CDR1 and CDR2: LNHNV and YYDKDF (reference sequence). The J segment lost 5 bases and the V segment lost 6 bases, leaving 11 bases of the junction unmatched. There are 17 residues in the CDR3. CDR3 in amino acids: CATRTRTGGLPNEKLFF. The CDR3 region has the DNA TGTGCCACCAGAACTCGGACAGGGGGCCTTCCGAATGAAAAACTGTTTTTT.

There are a few counts of this clonotype. The rearrangement joins TRBV14 to TRBJ2-2, with 7 bases identical to TRBD2. V gave up 3 bases and J gave up 6 bases; unmatched junction bases: 7. The germline V gene encodes CDR1 SGHDN and CDR2 FVKESK. The CDR3 is 15 residues long. The CDR3 region is CASSQKGTIAGELFF. CDR3 nucleotides: TGTGCCAGCAGCCAGAAGGGGACTATAGCCGGGGAGCTGTTTTTT.

The sample holds many counts of this clonotype. In DNA form, the CDR3 reads TGCAGTGCTAGAGGGTTGGCGGGGATCTACGAGCAGTACTTC. It specifies CSARGLAGIYEQYF. The rearrangement links TRBV20-1 to TRBJ2-7; possibly TRBD2 for D (6 bases). V shed 1 base and J shed 3 bases, with 13 bases lying between them. Per the germline V gene, CDR1 is DFQATT and CDR2 is SNEGSKA (reference sequence). The CDR3 consists of 14 residues.

The table lists this clonotype with many counts. The V and J genes are TRBV25-1 and TRBJ2-7; TRBD2 is a possible D gene (6 bases). Between the trimmed V and J ends, which lost 6 bases and 3 bases, there was a span of 15 bases. Germline V gene data show CDR1 as MGHDK and CDR2 as SYGVNS. This CDR3 is built from 14 residues. CDR3 in DNA: TGTGCCAGCAGCCTCACCAACGGGGGCTACGAGCAGTACTTC. Its protein product is CASSLTNGGYEQYF.

This clonotype appeared many times. The CDR3 here is CSARDPSGTNTEAFF. The CDR3 nucleotides are TGCAGTGCTAGAGATCCTTCAGGGACGAACACTGAAGCTTTCTTT. V usage is TRBV20-1 and J usage is TRBJ1-1; D perhaps matches TRBD1 (5 bases). Germline CDR1 reads DFQATT; CDR2 reads SNEGSKA (reference sequence). V dropped 0 bases and J dropped 1 base, with 12 bases sitting between them. The CDR3 has 15 residues.

At least ten counts were recorded for this clonotype. The V and J genes are TRBV6-5 and TRBJ2-5, with D possibly TRBD2 on 6 matching bases. This CDR3 comprises 14 residues. The germline V gene has CDR1 MNHEY and CDR2 SVGAGI. V gave up 0 bases and J gave up 2 bases, with 7 bases separating them. The CDR3 DNA follows: TGTGCCAGCAGTTACTCCGGGAGACAAGAGACCCAGTACTTC. It translates to CASSYSGRQETQYF.

The V gene is TRBV6-1, the J gene TRBJ2-1; tentatively, D is TRBD1 (6 bases). V lost 2 bases to trimming and J lost 7 bases, with 27 bases between them. Germline V gives CDR1 MNHNS, CDR2 SASEGT. The CDR3 is made up of 19 amino acids. This CDR3 is CASSEKGESRSTSRNEQFF. The CDR3 DNA reads as TGTGCCAGCAGTGAAAAGGGGGAGTCTAGGTCCACTAGTAGGAATGAGCAGTTCTTC.

This clonotype was counted many times. V usage is TRBV12-3 or TRBV12-4 and J usage is TRBJ2-4, with a tentative D call TRBD2 (5 bases). CDR3 length: 12 residues. With 3 bases removed from V and 9 bases from J, the gap between germline ends came to 9 bases. The CDR3 region has the DNA TGTGCCAGCAGTTTTGGGAGCAGCATTCAGTACTTC. This encodes CASSFGSSIQYF.

This clonotype was picked up a small number of times. The chain carries TRBV18 and TRBJ2-1; TRBD2 matches 8 bases. V was pared by 4 bases and J by 0 bases, with 8 bases of the junction left unmatched. Germline loops: CDR1 KGHSH, CDR2 LQKENI. The CDR3 runs 17 residues. The CDR3, as DNA: TGTGCCAGCTCACACTATCGGGAGGGGAGCTCCTACAATGAGCAGTTCTTC. This encodes CASSHYREGSSYNEQFF.

This clonotype has more than one count but fewer than ten. The gene calls are TRBV20-1 and TRBJ2-1; 9 bases are shared with TRBD2. The trim removed 4 bases at V and 7 bases at J, leaving 11 bases unmatched. Germline CDR1 DFQATT, CDR2 SNEGSKA (reference sequence). The CDR3 totals 15 residues. CDR3 sequence reads: CSANLRGLAGNEQFF. CDR3 coding DNA: TGCAGTGCTAATCTTAGGGGACTAGCCGGAAATGAGCAGTTCTTC.

This clonotype was counted a few times. The V and J genes are TRBV24-1 and TRBJ2-1, with D uncertain. The ends were cut back, 5 bases at V and 6 bases at J, with 22 bases in the middle. CDR3 length: 17 amino acids. Germline values: CDR1 KGHDR, CDR2 SFDVKD. The CDR3 reads CATSAETTGLVTNEQFF. CDR3 DNA sequence: TGTGCCACCAGTGCCGAGACAACGGGCCTGGTAACCAATGAGCAGTTCTTC.

This clonotype was picked up many times. The chain has TRBV4-3 and TRBJ1-1; D ambiguous. Trimming stripped 0 bases from V and 0 bases from J, with 8 bases between. CDR1 is LGHNA and CDR2 is YSLEER in the germline V gene. The CDR3 has 15 residues. CDR3 region: CASSQDKGMNTEAFF. The CDR3 region has the DNA TGCGCCAGCAGCCAAGATAAGGGTATGAACACTGAAGCTTTCTTT.

This clonotype was counted many times. This chain joins TRBV24-1 and TRBJ2-3, with 7 positions matching TRBD1. Losses at the gene ends were 3 bases for V and 2 bases for J; bases not matched to a gene: 7. Germline CDR1 and CDR2: KGHDR and SFDVKD. This CDR3 has 16 residues. Written as DNA, the CDR3 is TGTGCCACCAGTGATGCCTCCGGGACAGACACAGATACGCAGTATTTT. Translation: CATSDASGTDTDTQYF.